The rows below give T cell receptor beta chains drawn from one sample of a study of metastatic and nonmetastatic thyroid tumors. TCRdb called clones again from the PCR reads with MiXCR. The table records 13,000 to 15,000 clones, roughly 29% of them present only once. The sequencing input was blood. The receptors here all came from a female donor with papillary thyroid cancer or a benign thyroid nodule (not recorded which). Some clones in this sample may be carry-over from other donors' samples. Each CDR3 is given with its conserved first and last residue. The D gene is left open where the match is weak. Only some rows state a clone size, as once, few, many or a class for expanded clones.

>TRBJ2-1|TRBD1|TRBV19|NA
TGTGCCAGTAGTATCGGGACAGGGGAATTGGATCAGTTCTTC
CASSIGTGELDQFF
>TRBJ2-1|TRBD2|TRBV5-1|NA
TGCGCCAGCAGCTTGGGACTAGCGGAGAGCTCCTACAATGAGCAGTTCTTC
CASSLGLAESSYNEQFF
>TRBJ1-2|NA|TRBV7-2|medium-sized
TGTGCCAGCAGCCAAAGCGGGCGGATTAACTATGGCTACACCTTC
CASSQSGRINYGYTF
>TRBJ2-5|TRBD2|TRBV20-1|NA
TGCAGTGCTTCCGGGACTAGGGATGAGACCCAGTACTTC
CSASGTRDETQYF
>TRBJ1-5|NA|TRBV19|medium-sized
TGTGCCAGTACTGGGGGCCCACATCAGCCCCAGCATTTT
CASTGGPHQPQHF
>TRBJ1-2|NA|TRBV5-4|NA
TGTGCCAGCAGCTTGGATCCCGGGACACTTACTATTTGCTATGGCTACACCTTC
CASSLDPGTLTICYGYTF
>TRBJ2-7|NA|TRBV10-1|few
TGCGCCAGCAGTGATTTACCGGGACAGCAGTACTTC
CASSDLPGQQYF
>TRBJ2-5|NA|TRBV5-1|NA
TGCGCCAGCAGCTCGACAGGTTCGCAAGAGACCCAGTACTTC
CASSSTGSQETQYF
>TRBJ1-2|NA|TRBV6-2/TRBV6-3|few
TGTGCCAGCAGTTACGGCGGGAACGATGGAGGCTACACCTTC
CASSYGGNDGGYTF
>TRBJ2-7|NA|TRBV9|NA
TGTGCCAGCAGCCTCTTGCCAGGGGACTCCTACGAGCAGTACTTC
CASSLLPGDSYEQYF
>TRBJ2-5|NA|TRBV11-3|many
TGTGCCAGCAGCTTAGAGGGGGCAGGGGCTACCGCAGGGGAGACCCAGTACTTC
CASSLEGAGATAGETQYF
>TRBJ1-4|NA|TRBV24-1|many
TGTGCCACCAGTGATTTTTTGGATGGCCCGTGGAACGAAAAACTGTTTTTT
CATSDFLDGPWNEKLFF
>TRBJ2-7|TRBD2|TRBV20-1|few
TGCAGTGCTACGCGGGGGTCCGCCTACGAGCGGTACTTC
CSATRGSAYERYF
>TRBJ2-7|TRBD1|TRBV3-1|many
TGTGCCAGCAGAGGAGACAGGGGCTCCTACGAGCAGTACTTC
CASRGDRGSYEQYF
>TRBJ2-1|TRBD2|TRBV30|medium-sized
TGTGCCTGGCCTGGACTAGCGGGGGTCTCCTACAATGAGCAGTTCTTC
CAWPGLAGVSYNEQFF
>TRBJ2-5|NA|TRBV6-1|many
TGTGCCAGCAGTGCTTCCGGGTCCCAAGAGACCCAGTACTTC
CASSASGSQETQYF
>TRBJ2-1|TRBD2|TRBV4-3|many
TGCGCCAGCAGCCAAAATCCCGGGACTAGCGAGTACAATGAGCAGTTCTTC
CASSQNPGTSEYNEQFF
>TRBJ1-1|NA|TRBV2|few
TGTGCCAGCAGCTCGACAGCTGAAGCTTTCTTT
CASSSTAEAFF
>TRBJ2-7|NA|TRBV12-3/TRBV12-4|few
TGTGCCAGCAGTTTATTGCGGGATCCCTACGAGCAGTACTTC
CASSLLRDPYEQYF
>TRBJ2-7|NA|TRBV20-1|NA
TGCAGTGCTCCCACACCATCCAGCGAGCAGTACTTC
CSAPTPSSEQYF
>TRBJ2-3|NA|TRBV5-1|NA
TGCGCCAGCTCTGACCTCGCTACGCAGTATTTT
CASSDLATQYF
>TRBJ2-5|TRBD1|TRBV5-1|medium-sized
TGCGCCAGCGGCCAGGGGGCGGACTCAAAGACCCAGTACTTC
CASGQGADSKTQYF
>TRBJ1-4|NA|TRBV6-1|many
TGTGCCAGCAGGGAGGGTGGAACTAATGAAAAACTGTTTTTT
CASREGGTNEKLFF
>TRBJ2-7|NA|TRBV6-1|NA
TGTGCCAGCAGTCCACGTCCCAGTTACGAGCAGTACTTC
CASSPRPSYEQYF
>TRBJ2-1|TRBD2|TRBV20-1|NA
TGCAGTGCTCAAACTAGCGGGAGACTCACCTACAATGAGCAGTTCTTC
CSAQTSGRLTYNEQFF
>TRBJ2-1|NA|TRBV4-1|NA
TGCGCCTGCAGCCGCTCCCAGAGGGAGCAGTTCTTC
CACSRSQREQFF
>TRBJ1-1|TRBD1|TRBV6-1|few
TGTGCCAGCAGTATCTGGACAGGCGCCACTGAAGCTTTCTTT
CASSIWTGATEAFF
>TRBJ2-7|NA|TRBV12-3/TRBV12-4|medium-sized
TGTGCCAGCAGTTTTGACAACTCCTACGAGCAGTACTTC
CASSFDNSYEQYF
>TRBJ2-5|NA|TRBV20-1|medium-sized
TGCAGTGCCAGAGGCGACATTTACCCCCAAGAGACCCAGTACTTC
CSARGDIYPQETQYF
>TRBJ2-7|TRBD2|TRBV5-1|medium-sized
TGCGCCAGCAGCTTGACTAGCGGGGGACTCGAGCAGTACTTC
CASSLTSGGLEQYF
>TRBJ1-3|TRBD1|TRBV7-2|NA
TGTGCCAGCAGCGGGGACAGTCTTTTTGGAAACACCATATATTTT
CASSGDSLFGNTIYF
>TRBJ2-3|TRBD1|TRBV6-1|few
TGTGCCAGCATACGGGGACAGGGGGGCACAGATACGCAGTATTTT
CASIRGQGGTDTQYF
>TRBJ2-7|NA|TRBV10-1|medium-sized
TGCGCCAGCAGTGAGTCCGGGGATTACTCCTACGAGCAGTACTTC
CASSESGDYSYEQYF
>TRBJ2-5|NA|TRBV6-1|many
TGTGCCAGCAGTGAAGCGCTTATGGGGGGAGAGACCCAGTACTTC
CASSEALMGGETQYF
>TRBJ2-7|NA|TRBV7-3|NA
TGTGCCAGCAGCTTAAGCAGCGGAACCTACGAGCAGTACTTC
CASSLSSGTYEQYF
>TRBJ2-2|NA|TRBV5-1|medium-sized
TGCGCCAGCAGCTTGGAATCAGGAATGAACACCGGGGAGCTGTTTTTT
CASSLESGMNTGELFF
>TRBJ1-2|NA|TRBV6-2/TRBV6-3|few
TGTGCCAGCAGTTCCCTCCGACCGGGGGACACTAATAACTATGGCTACACCTTC
CASSSLRPGDTNNYGYTF
>TRBJ2-1|TRBD1|TRBV5-1|NA
TGCGCCAGCAGCGGGGGACAGAGCTCCTACAATGAGCAGTTCTTC
CASSGGQSSYNEQFF
>TRBJ1-1|TRBD1|TRBV2|few
TGTGCCAGCAGTCCCCCTGACAGGGGAGGGACTGAAGCTTTCTTT
CASSPPDRGGTEAFF
>TRBJ2-7|NA|TRBV6-1|NA
TGTGCCAGCAGTGAAGGAGGCGGGGGCGGGTGCTACGAGCAGTACTTC
CASSEGGGGGCYEQYF
>TRBJ1-2|TRBD1|TRBV6-2/TRBV6-3|NA
TGTGCCAGCAGATCCACGGGACAGGGACCATATGGCTACACCTTC
CASRSTGQGPYGYTF
>TRBJ2-6|NA|TRBV12-3/TRBV12-4|medium-sized
TGTGCCAGCAGTTTTCAGGGCGCTGGGGCCAACGTCCTGACTTTC
CASSFQGAGANVLTF
>TRBJ2-7|NA|TRBV6-5|medium-sized
TGTGCCAGCAGTTACTTTCAGGGGCTTTACTCCTACGAGCAGTACTTC
CASSYFQGLYSYEQYF
>TRBJ2-7|TRBD2|TRBV6-1|few
TGTGCCAGCAGGGGGACTATCGGGGGTACCTCCTACGAGCAGTACTTC
CASRGTIGGTSYEQYF
>TRBJ1-2|TRBD1|TRBV28|few
TGTGCCAGCTCTACTCCAGGGGGCTCCTATGGCTACACCTTC
CASSTPGGSYGYTF
>TRBJ1-3|NA|TRBV20-1|NA
TGCAGTGCTCCTACCTCTGGAAACACCATATATTTT
CSAPTSGNTIYF
>TRBJ2-7|TRBD1|TRBV6-2/TRBV6-3|NA
TGTGCCAGCAGTTACCCTGGACAGGGGAGGGGCGAGCAGTACTTC
CASSYPGQGRGEQYF
>TRBJ1-1|NA|TRBV5-1|NA
TGCGCCAGCAGCATAGGACACGAAACTAGCACTGAAGCTTTCTTT
CASSIGHETSTEAFF
>TRBJ1-2|TRBD1|TRBV6-5|NA
TGTGCCAGCAGTTACGACGGCAGGGGGCACGGCTATGGCTACACCTTC
CASSYDGRGHGYGYTF
>TRBJ2-1|NA|TRBV4-1|medium-sized
TGCGCCAGCAGTAGTAGCACCCCCAATGAGCAGTTCTTC
CASSSSTPNEQFF
>TRBJ1-2|TRBD1|TRBV5-1|few
TGCGCCAGCAGCTTGTCGGGACAGGGGGCCTATGGCTACACCTTC
CASSLSGQGAYGYTF
>TRBJ1-2|TRBD1|TRBV20-1|NA
TGCAGTGCTAGGGGACAGGGGATAAACTATGGCTACACCTTC
CSARGQGINYGYTF
>TRBJ2-7|TRBD2|TRBV20-1|medium-sized
TGCAGTGCCTATCAACCCAGCGGGAGTAAGTACGAGCAGTACTTC
CSAYQPSGSKYEQYF
>TRBJ1-3|NA|TRBV5-5|many
TGTGCCAGCAGCTTGGAAGGTGGCTCTGGAAACACCATATATTTT
CASSLEGGSGNTIYF
>TRBJ2-1|NA|TRBV6-1|NA
TGTGCCGGCAATCGAGGATCCTACAATGAGCAGTTCTTC
CAGNRGSYNEQFF
>TRBJ2-7|NA|TRBV19|medium-sized
TGTGCCAGTTCTCACCGGGGCCCCTACGAGCAGTACTTC
CASSHRGPYEQYF
>TRBJ1-5|NA|TRBV30|NA
TGTGCCTGGAGTGTATCTGGACACCCCAATCAGCCCCAGCATTTT
CAWSVSGHPNQPQHF